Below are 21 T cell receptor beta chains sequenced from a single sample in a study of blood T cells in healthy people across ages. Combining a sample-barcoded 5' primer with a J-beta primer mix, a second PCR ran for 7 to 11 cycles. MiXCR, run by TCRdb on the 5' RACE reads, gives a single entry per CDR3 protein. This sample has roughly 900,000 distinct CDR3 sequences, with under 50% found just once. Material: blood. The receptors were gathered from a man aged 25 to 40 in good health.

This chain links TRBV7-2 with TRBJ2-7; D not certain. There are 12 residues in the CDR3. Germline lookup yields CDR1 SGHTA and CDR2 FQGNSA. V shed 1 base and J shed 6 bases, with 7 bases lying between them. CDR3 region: CASSLGRIEQYF. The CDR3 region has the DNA TGTGCCAGCAGCTTAGGCAGGATCGAGCAGTACTTC.

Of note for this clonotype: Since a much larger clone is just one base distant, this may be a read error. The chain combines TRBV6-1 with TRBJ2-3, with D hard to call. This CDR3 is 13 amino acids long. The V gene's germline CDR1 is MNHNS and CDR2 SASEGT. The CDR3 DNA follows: TGTGCCAGCAGGGCGGATAGCACAGATACGCGGTATTTT. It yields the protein CASRADSTDTRYF.

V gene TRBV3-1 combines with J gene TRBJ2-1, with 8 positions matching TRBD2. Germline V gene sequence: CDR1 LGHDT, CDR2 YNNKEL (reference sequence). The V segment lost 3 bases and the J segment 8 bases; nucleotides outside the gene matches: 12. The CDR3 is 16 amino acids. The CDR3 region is CASSHALAGGRDEQFF. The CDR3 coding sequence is TGTGCCAGCAGCCATGCACTCGCGGGGGGACGGGATGAGCAGTTCTTC.

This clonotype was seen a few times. CDR3 bases: TGCAGTGCTAGAGGGAAGTGGGAGACCCAGTACTTC. Translating gives CSARGKWETQYF. V is TRBV20-1 and J is TRBJ2-5; D uncertain. V shed 1 base and J shed 5 bases, with 8 bases lying between them. The CDR3 length is 12 residues. Germline CDR1 reads DFQATT; CDR2 reads SNEGSKA (reference sequence).

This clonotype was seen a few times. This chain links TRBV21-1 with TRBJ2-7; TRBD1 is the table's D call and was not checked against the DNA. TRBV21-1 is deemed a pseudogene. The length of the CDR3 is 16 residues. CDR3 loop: CASSPTDRSSSYEQYF. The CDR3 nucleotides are TGTGCCAGCAGCCCAACAGACAGGAGCAGCTCCTACGAGCAGTACTTC.

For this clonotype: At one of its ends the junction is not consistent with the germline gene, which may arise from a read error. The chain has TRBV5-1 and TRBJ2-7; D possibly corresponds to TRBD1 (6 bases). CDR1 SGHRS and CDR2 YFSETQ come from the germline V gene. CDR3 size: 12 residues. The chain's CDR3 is CACSFNRAEQYF. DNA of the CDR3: TGCGCCTGCAGCTTTAACAGGGCCGAGCAGTACTTC.

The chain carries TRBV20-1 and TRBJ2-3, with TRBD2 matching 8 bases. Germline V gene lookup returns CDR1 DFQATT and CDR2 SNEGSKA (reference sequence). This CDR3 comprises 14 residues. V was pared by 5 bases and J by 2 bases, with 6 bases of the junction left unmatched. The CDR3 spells CSAPSGGNTDTQYF. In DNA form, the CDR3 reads TGCAGTGCTCCGAGCGGGGGCAACACAGATACGCAGTATTTT.

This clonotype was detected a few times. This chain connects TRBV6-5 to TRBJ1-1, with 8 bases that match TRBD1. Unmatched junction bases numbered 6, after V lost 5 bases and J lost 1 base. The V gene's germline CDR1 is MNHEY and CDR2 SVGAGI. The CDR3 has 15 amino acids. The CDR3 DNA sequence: TGTGCCAGCAGTGGGGCCGGGACAGGGAACACTGAAGCTTTCTTT. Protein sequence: CASSGAGTGNTEAFF.

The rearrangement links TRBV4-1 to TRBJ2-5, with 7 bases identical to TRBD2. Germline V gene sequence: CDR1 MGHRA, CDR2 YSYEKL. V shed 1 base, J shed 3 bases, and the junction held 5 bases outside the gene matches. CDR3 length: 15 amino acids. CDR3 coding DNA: TGCGCCAGCAGCCAAGCTCCGGGACTAAAAGAGACCCAGTACTTC. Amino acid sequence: CASSQAPGLKETQYF.

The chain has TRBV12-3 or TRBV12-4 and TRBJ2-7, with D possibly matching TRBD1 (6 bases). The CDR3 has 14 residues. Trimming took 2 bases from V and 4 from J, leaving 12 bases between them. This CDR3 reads CASSLPGTPYEQYF. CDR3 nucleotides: TGTGCCAGCAGTTTACCAGGGACACCTTACGAGCAGTACTTC.

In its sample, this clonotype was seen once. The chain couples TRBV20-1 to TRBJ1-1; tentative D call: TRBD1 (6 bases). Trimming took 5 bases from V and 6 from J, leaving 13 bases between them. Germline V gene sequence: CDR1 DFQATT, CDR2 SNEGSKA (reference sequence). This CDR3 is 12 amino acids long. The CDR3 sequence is CSALQGKPEAFF. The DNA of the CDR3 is TGCAGTGCTTTACAGGGCAAACCTGAAGCTTTCTTT.

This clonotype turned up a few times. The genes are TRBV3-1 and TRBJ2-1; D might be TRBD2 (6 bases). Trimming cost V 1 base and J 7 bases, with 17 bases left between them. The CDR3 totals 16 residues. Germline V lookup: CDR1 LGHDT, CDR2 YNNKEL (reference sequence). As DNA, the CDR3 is TGTGCCAGCAGCCAAGGCGGGGCTTTGGTCGTAAATGAGCAGTTCTTC. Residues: CASSQGGALVVNEQFF.

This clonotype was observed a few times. Written as DNA, the CDR3 is TGTGCCAGCAGCCCAGGGACAGGGCGCACCACAGATACGCAGTATTTT. This sequence encodes CASSPGTGRTTDTQYF. This chain uses TRBV7-8 with TRBJ2-3, with TRBD1 matching over 9 bases. Trimming cost V 5 bases and J 2 bases; bases outside gene matches: 8. The CDR3 runs to 16 residues. CDR1 is SGHVS and CDR2 is FQNEAQ in the germline V gene.

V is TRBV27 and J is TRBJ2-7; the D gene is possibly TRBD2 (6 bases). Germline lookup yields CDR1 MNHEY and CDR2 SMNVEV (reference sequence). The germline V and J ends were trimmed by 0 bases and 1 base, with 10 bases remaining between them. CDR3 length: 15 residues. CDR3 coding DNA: TGTGCCAGCAGTTTATCAGGAAGCGGGTCCTACGAGCAGTACTTC. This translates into CASSLSGSGSYEQYF.

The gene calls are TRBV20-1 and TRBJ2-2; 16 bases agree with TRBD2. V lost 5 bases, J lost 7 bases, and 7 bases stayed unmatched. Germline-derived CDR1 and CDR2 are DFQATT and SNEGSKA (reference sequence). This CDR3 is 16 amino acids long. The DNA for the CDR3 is TGCAGTGCTGGGACTAGCGGGGGGGCCCGTGGCGGGGAGCTGTTTTTT. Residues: CSAGTSGGARGGELFF.

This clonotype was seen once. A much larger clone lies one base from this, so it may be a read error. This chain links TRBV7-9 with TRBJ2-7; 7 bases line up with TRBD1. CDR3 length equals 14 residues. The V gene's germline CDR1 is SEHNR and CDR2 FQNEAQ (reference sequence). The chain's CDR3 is CVSSLQGPSYEQYF. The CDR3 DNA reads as TGTGTCAGCAGCTTACAGGGGCCATCCTACGAGCAGTACTTC.

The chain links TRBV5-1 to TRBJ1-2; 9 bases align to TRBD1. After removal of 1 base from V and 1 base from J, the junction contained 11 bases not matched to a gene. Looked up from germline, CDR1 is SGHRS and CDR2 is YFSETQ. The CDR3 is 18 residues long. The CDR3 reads CASSLSTGTGTGNYGYTF. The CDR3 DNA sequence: TGCGCCAGCAGCTTGAGCACCGGGACAGGGACCGGTAACTATGGCTACACCTTC.

DNA of the CDR3: TGCAGTGCTAGGTTGGGGCTCGAAACCGGGGAGCTGTTTTTT. As protein: CSARLGLETGELFF. V is TRBV20-1 and J is TRBJ2-2; TRBD1 might be the D (5 bases). The CDR3 has 14 amino acids. Germline CDR1 DFQATT, CDR2 SNEGSKA (reference sequence). V gave up 3 bases and J gave up 5 bases, with 13 bases separating them.

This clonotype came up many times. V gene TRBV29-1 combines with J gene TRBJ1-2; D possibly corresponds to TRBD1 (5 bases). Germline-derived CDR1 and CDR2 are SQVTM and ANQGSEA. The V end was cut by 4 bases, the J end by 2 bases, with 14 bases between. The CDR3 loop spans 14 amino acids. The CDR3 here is CSVVAPGGNYGYTF. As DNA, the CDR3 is TGCAGCGTTGTGGCCCCGGGGGGGAACTATGGCTACACCTTC.

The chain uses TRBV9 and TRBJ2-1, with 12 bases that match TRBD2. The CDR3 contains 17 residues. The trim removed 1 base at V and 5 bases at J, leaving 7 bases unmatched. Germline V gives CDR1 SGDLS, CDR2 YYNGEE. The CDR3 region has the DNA TGTGCCAGCAGCGTAAGGCTAGCGGGGGGGCCGAACAATGAGCAGTTCTTC. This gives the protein CASSVRLAGGPNNEQFF.

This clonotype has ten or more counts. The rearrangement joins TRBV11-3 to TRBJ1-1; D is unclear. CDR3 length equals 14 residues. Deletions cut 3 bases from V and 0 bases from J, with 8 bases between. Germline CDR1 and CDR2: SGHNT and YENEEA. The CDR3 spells CASSLGSMNTEAFF. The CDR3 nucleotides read TGTGCCAGCAGCTTGGGGTCTATGAACACTGAAGCTTTCTTT.